These 12 T cell receptor beta chains share one sample of origin, sequenced in a study of response to subunit inactivated influenza vaccine. TCRdb re-analysed the RT-PCR reads in MiXCR, keeping a single row per CDR3 protein. This table has 530,000 or so distinct CDR3 sequences, 13% to 15% appearing once. Specimen: PBMCs from blood, collected less than 13 days after vaccination. The receptor set was obtained from a man between 50 and 59 years old who received an inactivated influenza vaccine.

The chain has TRBV12-3 or TRBV12-4 and TRBJ2-2; D perhaps matches TRBD1 (6 bases). Trimming left V 6 bases short and J 1 base short, with 9 bases between. CDR3 length equals 14 residues. In DNA, the CDR3 is TGTGCCAGCAGACCGACAGGGAACACCGGGGAGCTGTTTTTT. It yields the protein CASRPTGNTGELFF.

There are many counts of this clonotype. The chain combines TRBV29-1 with TRBJ2-2; 7 nucleotides align to TRBD2. V shed 7 bases and J 4 bases; nucleotides not matched to a gene: 3. Germline assignment: CDR1 SQVTM and CDR2 ANQGSEA. This CDR3 comprises 12 residues. CDR3 nucleotides: TGCAGCGGGGGGGGAGCCACCGGGGAGCTGTTTTTT. Protein: CSGGGATGELFF.

The chain couples TRBV12-3 or TRBV12-4 to TRBJ2-3, with 9 nucleotides matching TRBD2. The CDR3 loop spans 15 amino acids. V lost 3 bases to trimming and J lost 4 bases; unmatched junction nucleotides: 5. Written as DNA, the CDR3 is TGTGCCAGCAGTTTTCGCGGGGGGGCCTCAGATACGCAGTATTTT. This sequence encodes CASSFRGGASDTQYF.

This clonotype has only a few counts. V is TRBV7-2 and J is TRBJ1-6, with TRBD1 matching over 9 bases. Germline CDR1 reads SGHTA; CDR2 reads FQGNSA. The CDR3 is 14 amino acids. Germline trimming cut 5 bases from V and 10 bases from J; bases unmatched to any gene: 6. The CDR3 DNA sequence: TGTGCCAGCAGCGGGACAGGGCGGCAATCACCCCTCCACTTT. Amino acids: CASSGTGRQSPLHF.

The chain links TRBV10-2 to TRBJ1-5; no definite D call. This CDR3 has 13 amino acids. Germline loops: CDR1 WSHSY, CDR2 SAAADI. V was trimmed by 4 bases and J by 4 bases, leaving 8 bases between them. Here the CDR3 DNA reads TGCGCCAGCAGTGTCAGGAATAATCAGCCCCAGCATTTT. This translates into CASSVRNNQPQHF.

The rearrangement joins TRBV25-1 to TRBJ1-1, with D unresolved. V was cut by 8 bases and J by 2 bases, with 15 bases left in between. Germline lookup yields CDR1 MGHDK and CDR2 SYGVNS. There are 14 residues in the CDR3. The CDR3 DNA reads as TGTGCCAGCTCATATGCGGGGATAAACACTGAAGCTTTCTTT. Amino acids: CASSYAGINTEAFF.

This clonotype has a count of ten or more. The gene calls are TRBV3-1 and TRBJ2-1; 10 bases map to TRBD2. The V gene's germline CDR1 is LGHDT and CDR2 YNNKEL (reference sequence). The CDR3 runs 17 residues. J was trimmed by 6 bases and V by 1 base; bases with no gene match: 9. The CDR3: CASSQGWASGSFNEQFF. CDR3 nucleotide sequence: TGTGCCAGCAGCCAAGGCTGGGCTAGCGGGAGTTTCAATGAGCAGTTCTTC.

This clonotype was seen more than once but under ten times. The chain carries TRBV4-1 and TRBJ1-6; the D is unclear. The CDR3 runs to 16 residues. Deletions cut 0 bases from V and 9 bases from J, with 15 bases between. Germline V CDR1 and CDR2: MGHRA, YSYEKL. DNA of the CDR3: TGCGCCAGCAGCCAAGAGGTCAGCTCCTTAGGTTCACCCCTCCACTTT. Its protein is CASSQEVSSLGSPLHF.

This chain uses TRBV7-2 with TRBJ2-3; unclear D gene. The V gene's germline CDR1 is SGHTA and CDR2 FQGNSA. The V and J ends lost 5 bases and 11 bases respectively, with 20 bases between them. This CDR3 has 14 residues. The CDR3 sequence: CASSPDSAPVGQYF. DNA for the CDR3: TGTGCCAGCAGCCCCGACTCCGCCCCCGTAGGGCAGTATTTT.

The V and J genes are TRBV6-6 and TRBJ2-7; a weak D match, TRBD2 (5 bases). CDR3 length equals 13 residues. From germline, CDR1 is MNHNY and CDR2 SVGAGI (reference sequence). Trimming stripped 6 bases from V and 4 bases from J, with 13 bases between. This chain's CDR3 is CASSPARGYEQYF. CDR3 DNA sequence: TGTGCCAGCAGCCCCGCTCGCGGGTACGAGCAGTACTTC.

This clonotype was seen a handful of times. This chain connects TRBV5-6 to TRBJ1-5; no firm D call. The V gene's germline CDR1 is SGHDT and CDR2 YYEEEE. Trimming took off 2 bases at V and 7 bases at J, with 10 bases between the two ends. The CDR3 totals 13 residues. CDR3 bases: TGTGCCAGCAGCTTCGGGGAGCGGCAGCCCCAGCATTTT. This gives the protein CASSFGERQPQHF.

V usage is TRBV7-6 and J usage is TRBJ2-3; TRBD2 matches 9 bases. This CDR3 comprises 13 residues. Germline V gene sequence: CDR1 SGHVS, CDR2 FNYEAQ. The CDR3, as DNA: TGTGCTACCGGGACTAGCATTACAGATACGCAGTATTTT. Protein: CATGTSITDTQYF. Together with reference TRBV7-6 and TRBJ2-3, the CDR3 gives the full variable domain: GAGVSQSPRYKVTKRGQDVALRCDPISGHVSLYWYRQALGQGPEFLTYFNYEAQQDKSGLPNDRFSAERPEGSISTLTIQRTEQRDSAMYRCATGTSITDTQYFGPGTRLTVL.